This TCR beta chain was identified during a study of shared clonotypes between healthy human individuals. Germline V gene data show CDR1 as LNHDA and CDR2 as SQIVND (reference sequence). CDR3 length: 13 residues. Trimming pared 3 bases from V and 3 bases from J, leaving 9 bases between. CD45RO-negative CD8 cells positively selected for CCR7 made up the naive population, which excluded terminally differentiated effector memory CD45RA+ cells. Each of the donors was a healthy adult who was HIV-negative and had not had a recent acute infection or vaccination. The protocol was immunoSEQ multiplex PCR, while the TCRdb copy is restricted to in-frame clones and leaves out a portion. The sample lists millions of clones, about 95% occurring once. Regarding this clone: Other DNA variants within this sample encode the same CDR3.

This receptor was taken from a man between 18 and 35 years old in good health. The sequenced material came from naive CD8+ T cells sorted from blood. The rearrangement joins TRBV19 to TRBJ2-7; D might be TRBD1 (6 bases). CDR3 protein: CASSMGQGYEQYF. As DNA, the CDR3 is TGTGCCAGTAGTATGGGACAAGGCTACGAGCAGTACTTC.